The 30 T cell receptor beta chains given below trace back to one sample, sequenced in a study of early T cells in non-severe SARS-CoV-2 infection. MiXCR was run by TCRdb on the 5' RACE reads, yielding one entry per CDR3 protein. Here the sample spans about 110,000 distinct CDR3 sequences, over 10% being singletons. The input for sequencing was whole blood, taken at baseline. These receptors came from an adult who was a healthcare worker with PCR-confirmed SARS-CoV-2 infection or an uninfected control (not recorded which).

The chain links TRBV27 to TRBJ2-5; D gene uncertain. From germline, CDR1 is MNHEY and CDR2 SMNVEV (reference sequence). With 3 bases removed from V and 1 base from J, the gap between germline ends came to 12 bases. The CDR3 is 15 residues long. This chain's CDR3 is CASSFSRATQETQYF. The CDR3 DNA sequence: TGTGCCAGCAGTTTTTCAAGAGCGACCCAAGAGACCCAGTACTTC.

This clonotype was counted only a few times. This sequence joins TRBV23-1 and TRBJ2-3; 9 nucleotides match TRBD2. TRBV23-1 is placed among ORFs of uncertain function. Trimming cost V 11 bases and J 1 base; bases outside gene matches: 25. The CDR3 consists of 20 residues. The CDR3 DNA follows: TGCGCCGCAACTCGGACGGGGAGTAGCGGGAGTATACGTGGCACAGATACGCAGTATTTT. This gives the protein CAATRTGSSGSIRGTDTQYF.

A few counts support this clonotype. The chain has TRBV5-1 and TRBJ1-4; D ambiguous. V was trimmed by 5 bases and J by 8 bases, leaving 13 bases between them. This CDR3 is built from 13 residues. In germline, CDR1 is SGHRS, CDR2 YFSETQ. The CDR3 region is CASSRLGREKLFF. Written as DNA, the CDR3 is TGCGCCAGCAGTCGCCTGGGCCGGGAAAAACTGTTTTTT.

The chain employs TRBV19 and TRBJ2-1, with 9 bases matching TRBD2. Trimming at V came to 5 bases and at J to 8 bases, leaving 10 bases not matched to a gene. The germline gives CDR1 LNHDA, CDR2 SQIVND (reference sequence). This CDR3 contains 15 residues. The CDR3: CASSYTAGGGYEQFF. The CDR3 region has the DNA TGTGCCAGTAGTTACACAGCGGGGGGTGGCTATGAGCAGTTCTTC.

This clonotype has just a few counts. This chain connects TRBV4-1 to TRBJ1-4; 8 bases match TRBD1. Germline CDR1 reads MGHRA; CDR2 reads YSYEKL. CDR3 length: 15 amino acids. Trimming at V came to 1 base and at J to 6 bases, leaving 4 bases not matched to a gene. CDR3 nucleotides: TGCGCCAGCAGCCAAGGGACAGGGATGGATGAAAAACTGTTTTTT. Its protein is CASSQGTGMDEKLFF.

This clonotype has at least ten counts. The chain links TRBV5-6 to TRBJ2-5; D is possibly TRBD2 (6 bases). CDR3 length: 14 residues. Germline V gene sequence: CDR1 SGHDT, CDR2 YYEEEE. V lost 3 bases, J lost 2 bases, and 11 bases lay in between. CDR3 sequence: CASSSPGRQETQYF. The CDR3 DNA follows: TGTGCCAGCAGCTCCCCGGGGAGGCAAGAGACCCAGTACTTC.

The rearrangement links TRBV5-1 to TRBJ1-2; D gene ambiguous. The CDR3 is 15 residues long. The germline V and J ends were trimmed by 0 bases and 4 bases, with 13 bases remaining between them. In germline, CDR1 is SGHRS, CDR2 YFSETQ. The CDR3 bases are TGCGCCAGCAGCTTGGGAGGAGGCAGTGTCTATGGCTACACCTTC. Translation gives CASSLGGGSVYGYTF.

The CDR3 reads CSVYEGGAAEAFF. CDR3 sequence (DNA): TGCAGTGTCTACGAAGGTGGGGCCGCAGAAGCTTTCTTT. V and J are TRBV20-1 and TRBJ1-1; possibly TRBD1 for D (5 bases). The CDR3 spans 13 residues. The germline V gene encodes CDR1 DFQATT and CDR2 SNEGSKA (reference sequence). Trimming left V 7 bases short and J 8 bases short, with 20 bases between.

This clonotype turned up a few times. V gene TRBV7-9 combines with J gene TRBJ2-3, with D unclear. CDR3 length: 13 amino acids. Germline CDR1 is SEHNR and CDR2 is FQNEAQ (reference sequence). The V gene lost 3 bases and the J gene lost 0 bases, with 4 bases spanning the gap. For the CDR3, the DNA is TGTGCCAGCAGCTTGTTTAGCACAGATACGCAGTATTTT. Its protein product is CASSLFSTDTQYF.

The chain joins TRBV27 to TRBJ1-1; no reliable D call. Germline V gene lookup returns CDR1 MNHEY and CDR2 SMNVEV (reference sequence). The CDR3 has 14 residues. The V and J ends lost 7 bases and 1 base respectively, with 13 bases between them. The CDR3 here is CASKIGDRNTEAFF. CDR3 DNA sequence: TGTGCCAGCAAAATCGGTGACCGGAACACTGAAGCTTTCTTT.

The rearrangement joins TRBV7-2 to TRBJ1-1; D gene ambiguous. V gave up 4 bases and J gave up 4 bases, with 10 bases separating them. Germline CDR1 reads SGHTA; CDR2 reads FQGNSA. This CDR3 is built from 13 residues. CDR3 amino acids: CASSSSWATEAFF. DNA for the CDR3: TGTGCCAGCAGCTCATCATGGGCCACTGAAGCTTTCTTT.

The CDR3 DNA follows: TGCGCCAGCAGCCCCGCTCACCTCTATGGCTACACCTTC. This translates into CASSPAHLYGYTF. The chain combines TRBV5-1 with TRBJ1-2, with D unresolved. The CDR3 runs 13 residues. Trimming removed 4 bases at V and 4 bases at J, with 11 bases between. From germline, CDR1 is SGHRS and CDR2 YFSETQ.

The table lists this clonotype with many counts. The genes are TRBV11-2 and TRBJ1-2; D remains unclear. The CDR3 is 11 amino acids. Trimming took 5 bases from V and 4 from J, leaving 5 bases between them. Germline V gene lookup returns CDR1 SGHAT and CDR2 FQNNGV. In nucleotides, the CDR3 is TGTGCCAGCAGCGTGACCTATGGCTACACCTTC. Amino acids: CASSVTYGYTF. Drawing the rest from reference TRBV11-2 and TRBJ1-2, the complete variable domain is EAGVAQSPRYKIIEKRQSVAFWCNPISGHATLYWYQQILGQGPKLLIQFQNNGVVDDSQLPKDRFSAERLKGVDSTLKIQPAKLEDSAVYLCASSVTYGYTFGSGTRLTVV.

This clonotype has just a few counts. The CDR3 nucleotides are TGTGCCAGCAGCCGGACAGGGCCGAATTCACCCCTCCACTTT. This sequence encodes CASSRTGPNSPLHF. The J gene is TRBJ1-6, the V gene TRBV11-2; 8 bases are shared with TRBD1. CDR3 size: 14 residues. V lost 5 bases to trimming and J lost 7 bases; unmatched junction nucleotides: 4. In germline, CDR1 is SGHAT, CDR2 FQNNGV. Supplemented by reference TRBV11-2 and TRBJ1-6, the full variable domain reads EAGVAQSPRYKIIEKRQSVAFWCNPISGHATLYWYQQILGQGPKLLIQFQNNGVVDDSQLPKDRFSAERLKGVDSTLKIQPAKLEDSAVYLCASSRTGPNSPLHFGNGTRLTVT.

In this sample, this clonotype turned up a few times. This chain joins TRBV5-1 and TRBJ2-1, with 10 bases matching TRBD2. The length of the CDR3 is 14 residues. The J segment lost 5 bases and the V segment lost 4 bases, leaving 3 bases of the junction unmatched. In germline, CDR1 is SGHRS, CDR2 YFSETQ. CDR3 sequence (DNA): TGCGCCAGCAGCCAACTAGCGGGAAACAATGAGCAGTTCTTC. It specifies CASSQLAGNNEQFF.

There are a few counts of this clonotype. The chain couples TRBV7-3 to TRBJ2-1; 8 nucleotides align to TRBD2. With V trimmed by 5 bases and J by 8 bases, 17 bases remained unmatched. CDR3 size: 17 residues. Germline loops: CDR1 SGHTA, CDR2 FQGTGA. CDR3 region: CASSPLKTGGPLHEQFF. DNA for the CDR3: TGTGCCAGCAGCCCCCTAAAGACGGGGGGGCCGCTGCATGAGCAGTTCTTC.

V gene TRBV5-1 combines with J gene TRBJ2-3; D gene uncertain. Germline loops: CDR1 SGHRS, CDR2 YFSETQ. With 1 base removed from V and 7 bases from J, the gap between germline ends came to 16 bases. This CDR3 is 15 amino acids long. This CDR3 reads CASSLSDPTHNTQYF. The DNA of the CDR3 is TGCGCCAGCAGCTTGTCGGATCCAACCCACAATACGCAGTATTTT.

This sequence joins TRBV18 and TRBJ1-5; D is possibly TRBD1 (5 bases). CDR1 and CDR2 from the germline V gene are KGHSH and LQKENI. CDR3 size: 14 residues. V was trimmed by 5 bases and J by 7 bases, leaving 15 bases between them. CDR3 nucleotides: TGTGCCAGCTCATTTGGGGGGATGAACCAGCCCCAGCATTTT. Amino acid sequence: CASSFGGMNQPQHF.

This clonotype came up many times. The chain joins TRBV7-2 to TRBJ1-1; D remains ambiguous. Trimming left V 4 bases short and J 1 base short, with 13 bases between. The CDR3 is made up of 15 amino acids. Per germline, CDR1 SGHTA and CDR2 FQGNSA. CDR3 in DNA: TGTGCCAGCAGCTCCATACGACCCTCGAACACTGAAGCTTTCTTT. It translates to CASSSIRPSNTEAFF.

The chain links TRBV3-1 to TRBJ2-5; D is ambiguous. Trimming pared 2 bases from V and 3 bases from J, leaving 4 bases between. The CDR3 extends over 12 amino acids. Germline V gene sequence: CDR1 LGHDT, CDR2 YNNKEL (reference sequence). The CDR3 spells CASSQLEETQYF. The CDR3 DNA sequence: TGTGCCAGCAGCCAATTAGAAGAGACCCAGTACTTC.

This chain uses TRBV2 with TRBJ2-2; 13 bases agree with TRBD2. Germline CDR1 SNHLY, CDR2 FYNNEI. The CDR3 is 17 amino acids. With V trimmed by 5 bases and J by 2 bases, 5 bases remained unmatched. The CDR3 DNA follows: TGTGCCAGCAGTTATACTAGCGGGAGGGCCAACACCGGGGAGCTGTTTTTT. It is translated as CASSYTSGRANTGELFF.

This clonotype has just a few counts. V is TRBV29-1 and J is TRBJ2-2; D perhaps matches TRBD2 (6 bases). This CDR3 comprises 14 residues. The V gene's germline CDR1 is SQVTM and CDR2 ANQGSEA. V was shortened by 5 bases and J by 3 bases, with 13 bases between the two germline ends. The CDR3 sequence: CSVRAPGDTGELFF. For the CDR3, the DNA is TGCAGCGTTAGAGCGCCGGGGGACACCGGGGAGCTGTTTTTT.

This chain joins TRBV7-9 and TRBJ2-3; D gene ambiguous. V was cut by 3 bases and J by 5 bases, with 15 bases left in between. CDR3 length: 15 residues. Germline V lookup: CDR1 SEHNR, CDR2 FQNEAQ (reference sequence). The CDR3 loop reads CASSFTPGGQDTQYF. Written as DNA, the CDR3 is TGTGCCAGCAGCTTCACCCCCGGCGGTCAAGATACGCAGTATTTT.

This clonotype was detected only a few times. V usage is TRBV2 and J usage is TRBJ1-1; D ambiguous. Between the trimmed V and J ends, which lost 8 bases and 1 base, there was a span of 14 bases. Germline assignment: CDR1 SNHLY and CDR2 FYNNEI. This CDR3 has 14 amino acids. CDR3 DNA: TGTGCCAGCGAGATAGAGGCGGGGAACACTGAAGCTTTCTTT. Its translation is CASEIEAGNTEAFF.

The chain uses TRBV29-1 and TRBJ2-7; D is perhaps TRBD1 (6 bases). CDR1 and CDR2 (germline): SQVTM, ANQGSEA. This CDR3 comprises 11 residues. The V gene lost 7 bases and the J gene lost 6 bases, with 13 bases spanning the gap. The CDR3 DNA follows: TGCAGCGCGTCACAGGGTCGCGAGCAGTACTTC. Its translation: CSASQGREQYF.

For this clonotype: A read error is possible here, since a much larger clone lies one base away. The genes are TRBV9 and TRBJ2-1; D is tentatively TRBD1 or TRBD2 (6 bases each). Per germline, CDR1 SGDLS and CDR2 YYNGEE. The CDR3 runs to 15 residues. The CDR3 region is CGSSVVGGQYNEQFF. The CDR3 DNA reads TGTGGCAGCAGCGTAGTGGGAGGACAGTACAATGAGCAGTTCTTC.

At least ten counts were recorded for this clonotype. The chain carries TRBV28 and TRBJ2-3; possible D gene TRBD1, 6 bases. The CDR3 contains 15 residues. Deletions cut 5 bases from V and 1 base from J, with 13 bases between. CDR1 and CDR2 from the germline V gene are MDHEN and SYDVKM. The CDR3 region is CASSHAGAGTDTQYF. The DNA of the CDR3 is TGTGCCAGCAGTCACGCAGGGGCAGGCACAGATACGCAGTATTTT.

This clonotype has ten or more counts. This chain joins TRBV11-2 and TRBJ2-7, with a tentative D call TRBD2 (6 bases). The V and J ends lost 3 bases and 7 bases respectively, with 13 bases between them. The CDR3 has 13 amino acids. Germline assignment: CDR1 SGHAT and CDR2 FQNNGV. CDR3 protein: CASSFPQSGEQYF. CDR3 DNA: TGTGCCAGCAGCTTTCCCCAAAGCGGGGAGCAGTACTTC.

A few counts support this clonotype. The rearrangement joins TRBV2 to TRBJ2-7; D unresolved. This CDR3 region has 14 residues. Deletions cut 5 bases from V and 2 bases from J, with 13 bases between. The germline V gene has CDR1 SNHLY and CDR2 FYNNEI. CDR3 sequence: CASSRAASPYEQYF. The CDR3 DNA follows: TGTGCCAGCAGTAGGGCGGCCAGCCCCTACGAGCAGTACTTC. Together with reference TRBV2 and TRBJ2-7, the CDR3 gives the full variable domain: EPEVTQTPSHQVTQMGQEVILRCVPISNHLYFYWYRQILGQKVEFLVSFYNNEISEKSEIFDDQFSVERPDGSNFTLKIRSTKLEDSAMYFCASSRAASPYEQYFGPGTRLTVT.

This clonotype has only a few counts. The V and J genes are TRBV27 and TRBJ2-2; D is perhaps TRBD2 (6 bases). CDR3 length equals 14 residues. Per germline, CDR1 MNHEY and CDR2 SMNVEV (reference sequence). Trimming shortened V by 2 bases and J by 7 bases, and 11 bases separated the two germline ends. The CDR3 sequence is CASSLIGEVGELFF. The CDR3 region has the DNA TGTGCCAGCAGTTTAATAGGGGAGGTCGGGGAGCTGTTTTTT.